The rows below give T cell receptor beta chains drawn from one sample of a study of long-term antiretroviral therapy in people with HIV. Sequenced by immunoSEQ multiplex PCR; TCRdb stores in-frame clones only, minus some. Among 15,000 or so clones listed, about 94% were seen once. Sample: unsorted PBMCs, taken roughly 6.4 years after starting antiretroviral therapy. The receptors were sampled from a woman between 45 and 65 years old with HIV. CDR3s include the opening cysteine and the closing phenylalanine or tryptophan. Each record gives: clone size, V gene, J gene, D gene, CDR3 DNA, CDR3 protein. D genes are given only for firm matches. Expanded clones are given a class, and other clones once, few, many or no size at all.

>NA|TRBV12-1|TRBJ2-3|NA
TGTGCCAGCAGCTTTGAAGCTAGGGGCTGGCAGGGGGGTTCAGATACGCAGTATTTT
CASSFEARGWQGGSDTQYF
>NA|TRBV7-2|TRBJ2-5|NA
TGTGCCAGCACCCTTCAAGAGACCCAGTACTTC
CASTLQETQYF
>NA|TRBV7-2|TRBJ1-2|NA
TGTGCCAGCAGCCCGCCAGGACGGGATAACTATGGCTACACCTTC
CASSPPGRDNYGYTF
>once|TRBV29-1|TRBJ1-1|NA
TGCAGCGCCGGCATGAACACTGAAGCTTTCTTT
CSAGMNTEAFF
>NA|TRBV4-3|TRBJ1-6|NA
TGCGCCAGCAGCAGGACGTCTGATAATTCACCCCTCCACTTT
CASSRTSDNSPLHF
>NA|TRBV2|TRBJ2-3|NA
TGTGCCAGCAGCCCCCGGGCAGATACGCAGTATTTT
CASSPRADTQYF
>NA|TRBV15|TRBJ2-4|NA
TGTGCCACCAGCGGCCAGACCCAAAACATTCAGTACTTC
CATSGQTQNIQYF
>NA|TRBV5-5|TRBJ2-1|TRBD1
TGTGCCAGCAGCTTTGCGCCTCCTGGACAGGGTCATGAGCAGTTCTTC
CASSFAPPGQGHEQFF
>NA|TRBV7-9|TRBJ2-2|NA
TGTGCCAGCAGCTTGAGCGGTGGGGGCACCGGGGAGCTGTTTTTT
CASSLSGGGTGELFF
>NA|TRBV5-1|TRBJ1-5|NA
TGCGCCAGCAGCTTGGTCCCTGGGGGCAATCAGCCCCAGCATTTT
CASSLVPGGNQPQHF